One and the same sample provided the 6 T cell receptor beta chains below, sequenced in a study of post-analysis software for immune sequencing data. Findings and caveats of the study: Controls showed lower frequencies than patients for 4 or 5 TRBV segments, and TRBV5-6, TRBV5-1 and TRBV20-1 were among these.

Incorporated into the TCR beta cDNA libraries were unique molecular identifiers, which served to reduce PCR and sequencing biases. TCRdb re-derived calls from the PCR reads in MiXCR, one entry per CDR3 protein. The profile covers 350,000 to 450,000 distinct CDR3 sequences, with 30% to 45% appearing a single time and 6% to 9% taken by the ten largest. These receptors' targets are unknown. The sequencing sample was made of blood. The receptors derive from a girl aged 2 to 9 with multiple sclerosis.

This chain joins TRBV7-3 and TRBJ2-1; TRBD2 is a possible D gene (6 bases). This CDR3 comprises 15 residues. CDR1 is SGHTA, CDR2 FQGTGA, per germline. Trimming took off 5 bases at V and 4 bases at J, with 15 bases between the two ends. The CDR3 protein is CASSPGVAVYNEQFF. DNA for the CDR3: TGTGCCAGCAGCCCCGGGGTAGCGGTATACAATGAGCAGTTCTTC.

This rearrangement joins TRBV9 to TRBJ1-1; TRBD1 might be the D (5 bases). CDR3 length equals 17 residues. Germline CDR1 SGDLS, CDR2 YYNGEE. V dropped 0 bases and J dropped 4 bases, with 19 bases sitting between them. CDR3 DNA: TGTGCCAGCAGCGTAGATCCCCTTTCTCTGGGGGGCACTGAAGCTTTCTTT. Residues: CASSVDPLSLGGTEAFF.

In this sample, this clonotype turned up a few times. The gene calls are TRBV7-8 and TRBJ2-7; a weak D match, TRBD1 (6 bases). The V end was cut by 1 base, the J end by 1 base, with 11 bases between. CDR3 size: 15 residues. Germline CDR1 and CDR2: SGHVS and FQNEAQ. DNA of the CDR3: TGTGCCAGCAGCTTAGGGCTGGACAGTTCCTACGAGCAGTACTTC. It specifies CASSLGLDSSYEQYF.

The V and J genes are TRBV7-2 and TRBJ2-1; TRBD1 might be the D (6 bases). CDR1 and CDR2 from the germline V gene are SGHTA and FQGNSA. The V and J ends lost 2 bases and 1 base respectively, with 24 bases between them. The CDR3 spans 20 residues. The CDR3 here is CASSLFRQAKTPHSYNEQFF. CDR3 nucleotides: TGTGCCAGCAGCTTATTTCGACAGGCCAAAACACCTCATTCCTACAATGAGCAGTTCTTC. The whole variable domain, remainder taken from reference TRBV7-2 and TRBJ2-1, is GAGVSQSPSNKVTEKGKDVELRCDPISGHTALYWYRQSLGQGLEFLIYFQGNSAPDKSGLPSDRFSAERTGGSVSTLTIQRTQQEDSAVYLCASSLFRQAKTPHSYNEQFFGPGTRLTVL.

A few counts support this clonotype. One junction end does not reproduce the germline sequence, and a read error may be involved. This chain joins TRBV20-1 and TRBJ1-2, with D perhaps TRBD1 (6 bases). The CDR3 is made up of 13 amino acids. Germline-derived CDR1 and CDR2 are DFQATT and SNEGSKA (reference sequence). CDR3 DNA sequence: TGCAGAGCTACAGGGCCAGAAGTAGATGGCTACACCTTC. This encodes CRATGPEVDGYTF.

The chain uses TRBV11-2 and TRBJ2-7, with D perhaps TRBD1 (5 bases). V lost 4 bases to trimming and J lost 3 bases, with 16 bases between them. In germline, CDR1 is SGHAT, CDR2 FQNNGV. This CDR3 comprises 15 residues. CDR3 coding DNA: TGTGCCAGCAGCTCCCGGTTGGGGCGCAGCTACGAGCAGTACTTC. Amino acid sequence: CASSSRLGRSYEQYF.